This T cell receptor (beta chain) was found in a study of preoperative IRX-2 immunotherapy in early breast cancer. Treatment reported: preoperative locoregional IRX-2 cytokine immunotherapy. Samples came from a phase Ib trial of preoperative locoregional IRX-2 cytokine immunotherapy. Generated by immunoSEQ multiplex PCR, the TCRdb table keeps only in-frame clones and is missing some. The sample shows some 30,000 clones, roughly nine tenths of them seen only once. Sequencing was performed on tumor tissue, taken after IRX-2 immunotherapy. The TCR originated in a human donor with breast cancer.

CDR3 in amino acids: CSVPGQGGDTQYF. The DNA for the CDR3 is TGCAGCGTTCCAGGACAGGGTGGAGATACGCAGTATTTT. The gene calls are TRBV29-1 and TRBJ2-3, with 8 bases fitting TRBD1. Germline V CDR1 and CDR2: SQVTM, ANQGSEA. With 5 bases clipped from V and 5 bases from J, the junction kept 6 bases outside the gene matches. The length of the CDR3 is 13 residues.